This T cell receptor (beta chain) was sequenced for a study of OX40 agonist ivuxolimab in advanced cancers. Germline CDR1 and CDR2: SEHNR and FQNEAQ (reference sequence). The CDR3 loop spans 14 amino acids. Trimming pared 1 base from V and 8 bases from J, leaving 14 bases between. In its sample, this clone was seen a few times. Its antigen is still unknown. Overall study findings and caveats: Low clonal expansion, among the lowest seen, marked partial responders at 0.1-3.0 mg/kg.

Anyone with autoimmune disease history or systemic immunosuppression was excluded. Here immunoSEQ multiplex PCR was the method, and the copy in TCRdb shows in-frame clones only, minus some. This table has under 55,000 clones, approximately 87% appearing once. Sequencing used CD4+ or CD8+ T cells sorted from blood, obtained in a trial of the OX40 agonist ivuxolimab. The origin of this receptor is an adult with an advanced solid tumor such as melanoma, head and neck, liver or kidney cancer. The genes are TRBV7-9 and TRBJ1-2; D is possibly TRBD1 (5 bases). In DNA form, the CDR3 reads TGTGCCAGCAGCTTAGAGGGGAATTGGGGCGGCTACACCTTC. Translated, it gives CASSLEGNWGGYTF.